This TCR beta chain was captured by sequencing in a study of post-analysis software for immune sequencing data. Whole-study results and caveats: Samples made in the same batch grouped tightly together by F measure. Controls showed lower frequencies than patients for five TRBV segments, and TRBV5-6, TRBV5-1 and TRBV20-1 were among these. For normalized Chao1 diversity, multiple sclerosis patients scored significantly lower than controls did.

Trimming took off 1 base at V and 1 base at J, with 12 bases between the two ends. Germline assignment: CDR1 SGHVS and CDR2 FNYEAQ. CDR3 length equals 16 residues. TCR beta cDNA libraries had unique molecular identifiers. The yield from about 1 to 10 million T cells was roughly 500,000 cDNA molecules in total. MiXCR was run by TCRdb on the PCR reads, yielding one entry per CDR3 protein. This table has approximately 660,000 distinct CDR3 sequences, 55% to 70% appearing once. Concerning this clonotype: The target antigen is unknown.

Sequenced material: blood. V and J are TRBV7-6 and TRBJ2-3, with D possibly being TRBD1 or TRBD2 (5 bases each). This sequence was found in a girl aged 2 to 9 with multiple sclerosis. CDR3 sequence reads: CASSLGGALGTDTQYF. The CDR3 coding sequence is TGTGCCAGCAGCTTAGGAGGGGCGTTGGGCACAGATACGCAGTATTTT.